This is a list of T cell receptor beta chains from one sample in a study of PD-1 blockade in classical Hodgkin lymphoma. The table came from immunoSEQ multiplex PCR; TCRdb's copy has only in-frame clones and leaves some out. The sample holds some 14,000 clones; around 90% are singletons and the top ten take about 18%. Here the sequenced sample was CD8+ T cells from blood, taken before the fourth cycle of nivolumab. These receptors were taken from a human donor with classical Hodgkin lymphoma. CDR3s include the opening cysteine and the closing phenylalanine or tryptophan. The D gene is left open where the match is weak. Not all rows give a size; the values are once, few, many and, for expanded clones, a class.

J gene	clone size	V gene	D gene	CDR3 protein	CDR3 DNA
TRBJ2-5	NA	TRBV7-6	TRBD2	CASSPGLVYETQYF	TGTGCCAGCAGCCCGGGACTAGTTTATGAGACCCAGTACTTC
TRBJ2-2	NA	TRBV27	NA	CASSSYLNTGELFF	TGTGCCAGCAGTTCGTACCTAAACACCGGGGAGCTGTTTTTT
TRBJ2-7	NA	TRBV15	NA	CATSPSGDEQYF	TGTGCCACCAGCCCGTCGGGTGACGAGCAGTACTTC
TRBJ1-5	NA	TRBV2	TRBD1	CASSVLYGTGVNQPQHF	TGTGCCAGCAGCGTTCTTTACGGGACAGGGGTCAATCAGCCCCAGCATTTT
TRBJ2-7	once	TRBV4-1	NA	CASSQAWSGFMVDEQYF	TGCGCCAGCAGCCAAGCGTGGTCGGGGTTCATGGTCGACGAGCAGTACTTC
TRBJ2-7	NA	TRBV27	NA	CASSLLGGYEQYF	TGTGCCAGCAGCTTACTAGGGGGCTACGAGCAGTACTTC
TRBJ2-7	NA	TRBV10-3	TRBD2	CAISDFLASGGYEQYF	TGTGCCATCAGTGACTTCTTGGCTAGCGGGGGCTACGAGCAGTACTTC
TRBJ2-6	NA	TRBV25-1	NA	CASSAYGANVLTF	TGTGCCAGCAGTGCATACGGGGCCAACGTCCTGACTTTC
TRBJ2-7	NA	TRBV27	TRBD1	CASSLGQGLYEQYF	TGTGCCAGCAGTTTGGGACAGGGTCTCTACGAGCAGTACTTC
TRBJ2-1	once	TRBV27	TRBD2	CASSLSSGGVEQFF	TGTGCCAGCAGTTTAAGTAGCGGGGGGGTTGAGCAGTTCTTC
TRBJ2-5	few	TRBV2	NA	CASSAALGSRLETQYF	TGTGCCAGCAGTGCCGCCCTGGGTAGTAGGTTAGAGACCCAGTACTTC
TRBJ2-4	NA	TRBV10-1	NA	CASSLGLENIQYF	TGCGCCAGCAGTTTGGGACTGGAAAACATTCAGTACTTC
TRBJ2-1	NA	TRBV2	NA	CASSDRKYNEQFF	TGTGCCAGCAGTGACCGGAAGTACAATGAGCAGTTCTTC
TRBJ2-1	NA	TRBV27	TRBD2	CASLGGSSYNEQFF	TGTGCCAGCCTTGGCGGGAGTTCCTACAATGAGCAGTTCTTC
TRBJ2-5	once	TRBV5-1	NA	CASSLESGRFQTQYF	TGCGCCAGCAGCTTGGAATCCGGCAGATTCCAGACCCAGTACTTC
TRBJ2-2	NA	TRBV7-9	NA	CASSDGRADANTGELFF	TGTGCCAGCAGCGACGGTCGAGCGGACGCGAACACCGGGGAGCTGTTTTTT
TRBJ2-1	NA	TRBV4-1	NA	CASSHDSGAAEQFF	TGCGCCAGCAGCCACGATTCTGGGGCAGCCGAGCAGTTCTTC
TRBJ1-1	once	TRBV11-2	NA	CASSLLSVFAQAFF	TGTGCCAGCAGCTTACTCTCGGTTTTTGCTCAGGCTTTCTTT
TRBJ2-3	NA	TRBV27	TRBD2	CASSQGGTSGASTDTQYF	TGTGCCAGCAGTCAGGGGGGGACTAGCGGGGCTAGCACAGATACGCAGTATTTT
TRBJ1-1	NA	TRBV19	TRBD1	CASRQGYTEAFF	TGTGCCAGCAGACAGGGCTACACTGAAGCTTTCTTT
TRBJ2-7	NA	TRBV12-2	NA	CASRLAPGTKSSYEQYF	TGTGCAAGTCGCTTAGCACCAGGGACTAAATCCTCCTACGAGCAGTACTTC
TRBJ1-2	NA	TRBV30	TRBD1	CAWSVLGGQGKGYTF	TGTGCCTGGAGTGTACTCGGAGGACAGGGGAAAGGCTACACCTTC
TRBJ2-7	NA	TRBV11-2	NA	CASSLDPSSYEQYF	TGTGCCAGCAGCTTAGATCCGAGCTCCTACGAGCAGTACTTC
TRBJ2-3	NA	TRBV28	NA	CASSLSLTDTQYF	TGTGCCAGCAGTTTATCTTTGACAGATACGCAGTATTTT
TRBJ2-4	NA	TRBV28	NA	CASSWGNIQYF	TGTGCCAGCAGTTGGGGAAACATTCAGTACTTC
TRBJ2-4	NA	TRBV10-3	TRBD1	CAISESWDRVAKNIQYF	TGTGCCATCAGTGAGTCGTGGGACAGAGTAGCCAAAAACATTCAGTACTTC
TRBJ2-1	NA	TRBV28	NA	CASSYLWGSYNEQFF	TGTGCCAGCAGTTATCTCTGGGGCTCCTACAATGAGCAGTTCTTC
TRBJ1-2	NA	TRBV7-8	NA	CASSLTYDTNYGYTF	TGTGCCAGCAGCTTAACATACGATACTAACTATGGCTACACCTTC
TRBJ2-2	once	TRBV29-1	NA	CSVVGKTNTGELFF	TGCAGCGTTGTTGGGAAGACGAACACCGGGGAGCTGTTTTTT
TRBJ1-5	NA	TRBV6-5	NA	CASSYSGTSNQPQHF	TGTGCCAGCAGTTACTCTGGGACAAGCAATCAGCCCCAGCATTTT